This T cell receptor beta chain was sequenced during a study of regulatory T cells in long-lasting Graves disease. In the study overall: Over 5 years on antithyroid drugs plus positive TSH receptor antibodies marked Graves' disease as persistent. Study outcomes and limitations: Analysis covered peripheral blood alone, not thyroid tissue. Since the sample size was small, accuracy may have been reduced.

Note on this clonotype: Its antigen is not known. At one of its ends the junction is not consistent with the germline gene, which may arise from a read error.

For TCR beta, libraries came from iRepertoire HTBI primers and Arm-PCR of CDR3 regions. TCRdb reanalysed the multiplex PCR reads using MiXCR and keeps one entry per CDR3 protein. The table records approximately 400,000 distinct CDR3 sequences, roughly 25% of them present only once. Time point indicated: persistent/refractory GD, antithyroid drugs over 5 years with positive TRAb. PBMC RNA was the source of the TCR library. This receptor was taken from a woman between 40 and 55 years old with Graves disease. Sequencing used peripheral blood mononuclear cells (PBMCs), obtained when the disease was refractory, from a patient treated with antithyroid drugs.

The chain's CDR3 is CASNDSSAGRHEQYF. The CDR3 DNA sequence: TGTGCCAGCAATGACTCGAGTGCCGGTCGGCACGAGCAGTACTTC. V and J are TRBV6-4 and TRBJ2-7; D gene uncertain. Germline V lookup: CDR1 MRHNA, CDR2 SNTAGT. The CDR3 covers 15 residues.